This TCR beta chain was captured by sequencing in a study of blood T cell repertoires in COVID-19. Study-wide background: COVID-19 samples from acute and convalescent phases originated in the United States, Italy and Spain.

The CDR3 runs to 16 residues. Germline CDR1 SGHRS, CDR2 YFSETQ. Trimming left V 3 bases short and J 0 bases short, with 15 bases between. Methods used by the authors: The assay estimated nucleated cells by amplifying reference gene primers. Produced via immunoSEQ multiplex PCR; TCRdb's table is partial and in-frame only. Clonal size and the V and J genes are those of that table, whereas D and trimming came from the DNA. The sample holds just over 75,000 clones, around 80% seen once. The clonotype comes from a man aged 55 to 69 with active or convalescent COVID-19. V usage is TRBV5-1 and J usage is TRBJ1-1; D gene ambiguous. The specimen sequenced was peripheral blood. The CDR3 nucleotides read TGCGCCAGCAGCTCTGGACGAGCGGTCTTGAACACTGAAGCTTTCTTT. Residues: CASSSGRAVLNTEAFF.